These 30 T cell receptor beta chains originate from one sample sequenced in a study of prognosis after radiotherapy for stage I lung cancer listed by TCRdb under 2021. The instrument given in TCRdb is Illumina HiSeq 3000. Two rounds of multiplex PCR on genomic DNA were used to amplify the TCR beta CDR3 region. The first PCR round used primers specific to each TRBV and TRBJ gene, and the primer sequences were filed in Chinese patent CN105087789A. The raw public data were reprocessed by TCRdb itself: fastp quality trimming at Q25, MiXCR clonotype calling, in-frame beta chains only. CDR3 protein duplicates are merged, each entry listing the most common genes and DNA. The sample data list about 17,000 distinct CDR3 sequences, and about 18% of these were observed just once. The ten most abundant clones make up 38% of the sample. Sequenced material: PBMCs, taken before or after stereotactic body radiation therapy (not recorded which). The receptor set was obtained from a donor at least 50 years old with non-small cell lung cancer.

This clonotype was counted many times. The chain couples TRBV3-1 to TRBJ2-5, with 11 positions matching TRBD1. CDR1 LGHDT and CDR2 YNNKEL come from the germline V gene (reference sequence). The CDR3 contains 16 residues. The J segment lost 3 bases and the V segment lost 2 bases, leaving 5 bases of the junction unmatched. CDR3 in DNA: TGTGCCAGCAGCCAACGGGGACAGGGGGTTAAAGAGACCCAGTACTTC. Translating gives CASSQRGQGVKETQYF.

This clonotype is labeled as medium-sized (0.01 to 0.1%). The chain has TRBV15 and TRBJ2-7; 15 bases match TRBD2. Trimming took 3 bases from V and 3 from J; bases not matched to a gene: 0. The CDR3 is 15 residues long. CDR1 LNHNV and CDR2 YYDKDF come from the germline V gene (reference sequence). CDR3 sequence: CATSRGLAGGYEQYF. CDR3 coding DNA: TGTGCCACCAGCAGGGGACTAGCGGGGGGCTACGAGCAGTACTTC.

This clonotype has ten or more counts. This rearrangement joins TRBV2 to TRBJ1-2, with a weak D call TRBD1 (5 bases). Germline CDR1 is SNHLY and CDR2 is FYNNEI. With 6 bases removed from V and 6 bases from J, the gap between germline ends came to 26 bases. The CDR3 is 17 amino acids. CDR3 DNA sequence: TGTGCCAGCAGCGAGACCTTTCTCCGGACACAGGTCCATGGCTACACCTTC. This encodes CASSETFLRTQVHGYTF.

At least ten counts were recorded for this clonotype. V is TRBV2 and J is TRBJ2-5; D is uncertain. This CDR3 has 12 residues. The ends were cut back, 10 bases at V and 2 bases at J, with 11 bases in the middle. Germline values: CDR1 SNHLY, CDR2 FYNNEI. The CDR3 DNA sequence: TGTGCCATCACCCGCCTTCAAGAGACCCAGTACTTC. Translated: CAITRLQETQYF.

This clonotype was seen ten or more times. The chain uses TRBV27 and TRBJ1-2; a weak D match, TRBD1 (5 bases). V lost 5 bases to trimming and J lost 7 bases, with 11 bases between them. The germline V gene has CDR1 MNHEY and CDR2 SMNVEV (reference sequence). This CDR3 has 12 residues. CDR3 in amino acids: CASSTGHGGYTF. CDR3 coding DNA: TGTGCCAGCAGTACCGGACATGGTGGCTACACCTTC.

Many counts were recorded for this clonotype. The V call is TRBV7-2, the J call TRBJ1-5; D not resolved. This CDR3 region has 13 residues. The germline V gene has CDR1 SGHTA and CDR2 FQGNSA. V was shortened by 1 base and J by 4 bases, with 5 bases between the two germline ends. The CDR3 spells CASSLGRNQPQHF. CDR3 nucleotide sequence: TGTGCCAGCAGCTTAGGCAGAAATCAGCCCCAGCATTTT. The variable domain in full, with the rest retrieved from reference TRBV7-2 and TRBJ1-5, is GAGVSQSPSNKVTEKGKDVELRCDPISGHTALYWYRQSLGQGLEFLIYFQGNSAPDKSGLPSDRFSAERTGGSVSTLTIQRTQQEDSAVYLCASSLGRNQPQHFGDGTRLSIL.

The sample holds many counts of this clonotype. CDR3 sequence (DNA): TGTGCCAGCTCACACGACAGTACCTCTGGGGCCAACGTCCTGACTTTC. It codes for CASSHDSTSGANVLTF. The V gene is TRBV18, the J gene TRBJ2-6, with a weak D call TRBD1 (5 bases). The CDR3 has 16 amino acids. Germline-derived CDR1 and CDR2 are KGHSH and LQKENI. Trimming took off 4 bases at V and 0 bases at J, with 10 bases between the two ends.

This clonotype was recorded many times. The CDR3, as DNA: TGTGCCAGCAGCGTAGATGGCTCCTACAATGAGCAGTTCTTC. It codes for CASSVDGSYNEQFF. The chain couples TRBV9 to TRBJ2-1; no clear D gene. Per germline, CDR1 SGDLS and CDR2 YYNGEE. V was trimmed by 0 bases and J by 0 bases, leaving 4 bases between them. The CDR3 is 14 amino acids. Full variable domain (rest looked up from reference TRBV9 and TRBJ2-1): DSGVTQTPKHLITATGQRVTLRCSPRSGDLSVYWYQQSLDQGLQFLIQYYNGEERAKGNILERFSAQQFPDLHSELNLSSLELGDSALYFCASSVDGSYNEQFFGPGTRLTVL.

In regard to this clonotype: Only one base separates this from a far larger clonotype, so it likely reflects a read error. CDR3 in DNA: TGTGCCGGCAGTTACGGGCGGGACTATGGCTACACCTTC. It translates to CAGSYGRDYGYTF. This chain links TRBV6-4 with TRBJ1-2, with no clear D. CDR1 and CDR2 from the germline V gene are MRHNA and SNTAGT. This CDR3 contains 13 residues.

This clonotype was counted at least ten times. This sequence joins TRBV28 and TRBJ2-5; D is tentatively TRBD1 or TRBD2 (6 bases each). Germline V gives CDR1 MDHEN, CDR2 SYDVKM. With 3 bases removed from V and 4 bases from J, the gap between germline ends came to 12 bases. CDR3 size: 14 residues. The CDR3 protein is CASSLAGHPETQYF. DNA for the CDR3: TGTGCCAGCAGTTTGGCGGGACACCCAGAGACCCAGTACTTC.

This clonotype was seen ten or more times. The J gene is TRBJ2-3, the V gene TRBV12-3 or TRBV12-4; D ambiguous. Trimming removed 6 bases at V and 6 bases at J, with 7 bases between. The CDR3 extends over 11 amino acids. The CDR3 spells CASRSPDTQYF. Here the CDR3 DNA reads TGTGCCAGCAGGAGTCCTGATACGCAGTATTTT.

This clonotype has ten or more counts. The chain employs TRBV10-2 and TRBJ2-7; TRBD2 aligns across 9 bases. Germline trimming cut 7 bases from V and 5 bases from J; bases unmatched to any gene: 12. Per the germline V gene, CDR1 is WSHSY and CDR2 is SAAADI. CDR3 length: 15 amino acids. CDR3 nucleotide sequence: TGCGCCAGCACCCCCCTTTTAGCGGGAGAGGACGAGCAGTACTTC. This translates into CASTPLLAGEDEQYF.

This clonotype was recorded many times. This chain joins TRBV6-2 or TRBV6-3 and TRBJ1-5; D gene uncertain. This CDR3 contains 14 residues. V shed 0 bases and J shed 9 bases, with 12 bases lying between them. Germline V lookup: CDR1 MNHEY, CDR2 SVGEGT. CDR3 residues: CASSYSNMIRPQHF. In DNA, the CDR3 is TGTGCCAGCAGTTACTCGAATATGATCCGGCCCCAGCATTTT.

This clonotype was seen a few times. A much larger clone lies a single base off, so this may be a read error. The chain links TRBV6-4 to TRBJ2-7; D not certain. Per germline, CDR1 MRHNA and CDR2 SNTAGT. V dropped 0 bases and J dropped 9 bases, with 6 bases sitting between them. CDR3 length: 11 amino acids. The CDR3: CASSDSGGQYV. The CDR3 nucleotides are TGTGCCAGCAGTGACTCGGGCGGGCAGTACGTC.

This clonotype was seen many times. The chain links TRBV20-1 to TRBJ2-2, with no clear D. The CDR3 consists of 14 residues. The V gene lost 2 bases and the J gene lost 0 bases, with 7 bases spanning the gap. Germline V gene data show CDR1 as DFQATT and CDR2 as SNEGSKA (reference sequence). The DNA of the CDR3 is TGCAGTGCTAGACCAGGATCGAACACCGGGGAGCTGTTTTTT. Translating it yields CSARPGSNTGELFF.

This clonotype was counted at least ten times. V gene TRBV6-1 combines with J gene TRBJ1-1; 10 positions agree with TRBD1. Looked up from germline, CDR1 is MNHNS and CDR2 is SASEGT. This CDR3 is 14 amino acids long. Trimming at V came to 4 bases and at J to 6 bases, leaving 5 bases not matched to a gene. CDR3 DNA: TGTGCCAGCAGTGTTGACAGGGGGCAATCTGAAGCTTTCTTT. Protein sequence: CASSVDRGQSEAFF.

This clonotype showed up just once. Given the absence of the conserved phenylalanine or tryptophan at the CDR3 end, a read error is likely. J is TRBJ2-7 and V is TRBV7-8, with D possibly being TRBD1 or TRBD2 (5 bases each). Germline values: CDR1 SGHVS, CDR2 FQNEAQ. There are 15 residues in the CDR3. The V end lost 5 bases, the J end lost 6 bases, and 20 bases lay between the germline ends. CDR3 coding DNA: TGTGCCAGCAGCCCTCTTAATTCGGCAGGGACCGAGCAGTACTTA. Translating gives CASSPLNSAGTEQYL.

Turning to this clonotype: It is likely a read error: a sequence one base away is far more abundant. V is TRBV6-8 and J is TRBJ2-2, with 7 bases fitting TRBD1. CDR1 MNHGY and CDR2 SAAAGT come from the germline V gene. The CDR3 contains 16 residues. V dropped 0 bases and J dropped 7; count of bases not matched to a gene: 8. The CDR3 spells CASSYSSQGVNGELFF. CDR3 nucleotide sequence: TGTGCCAGCAGTTACTCGAGTCAGGGGGTGAACGGGGAGCTGTTTTTT.

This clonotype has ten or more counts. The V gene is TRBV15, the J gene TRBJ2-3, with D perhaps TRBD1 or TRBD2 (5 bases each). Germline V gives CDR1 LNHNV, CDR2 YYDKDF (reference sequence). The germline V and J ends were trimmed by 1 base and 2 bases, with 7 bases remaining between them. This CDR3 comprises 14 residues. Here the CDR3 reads CATSRGDLTDTQYF. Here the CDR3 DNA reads TGTGCCACCAGCAGAGGGGACCTCACAGATACGCAGTATTTT.

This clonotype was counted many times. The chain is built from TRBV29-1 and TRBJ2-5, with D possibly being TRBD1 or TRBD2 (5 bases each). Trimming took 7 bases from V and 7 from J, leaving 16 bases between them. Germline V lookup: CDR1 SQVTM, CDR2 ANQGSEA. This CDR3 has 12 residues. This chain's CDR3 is CSAPGRGWTQYF. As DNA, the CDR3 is TGCAGCGCCCCGGGACGGGGATGGACCCAGTACTTC.

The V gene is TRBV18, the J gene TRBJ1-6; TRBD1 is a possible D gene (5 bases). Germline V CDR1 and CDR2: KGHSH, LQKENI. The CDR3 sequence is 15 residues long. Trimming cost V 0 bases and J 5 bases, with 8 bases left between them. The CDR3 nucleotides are TGTGCCAGCTCACCACCGGGCAGGGATAATTCACCCCTCCACTTT. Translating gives CASSPPGRDNSPLHF.

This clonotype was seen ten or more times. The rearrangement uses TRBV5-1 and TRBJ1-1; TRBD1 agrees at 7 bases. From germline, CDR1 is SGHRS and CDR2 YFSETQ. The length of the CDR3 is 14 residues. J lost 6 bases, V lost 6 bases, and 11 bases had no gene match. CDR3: CASTTGAGRAEAFF. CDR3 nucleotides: TGCGCCAGCACCACAGGGGCGGGACGGGCTGAAGCTTTCTTT.

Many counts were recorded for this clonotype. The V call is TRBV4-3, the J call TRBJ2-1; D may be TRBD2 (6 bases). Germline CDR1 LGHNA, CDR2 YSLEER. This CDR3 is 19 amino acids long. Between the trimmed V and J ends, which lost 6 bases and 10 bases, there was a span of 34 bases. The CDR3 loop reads CASSPAGTDHNPRYEEQFF. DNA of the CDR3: TGCGCCAGCAGTCCCGCCGGGACTGACCATAATCCAAGGTACGAGGAGCAGTTCTTC.

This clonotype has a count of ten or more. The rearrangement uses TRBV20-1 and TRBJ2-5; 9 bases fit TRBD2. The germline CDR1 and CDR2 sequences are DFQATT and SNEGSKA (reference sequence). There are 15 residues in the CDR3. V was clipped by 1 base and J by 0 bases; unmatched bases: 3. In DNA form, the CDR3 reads TGCAGTGCTAGAGCGCTAGCGGGGAACCAAGAGACCCAGTACTTC. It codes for CSARALAGNQETQYF.

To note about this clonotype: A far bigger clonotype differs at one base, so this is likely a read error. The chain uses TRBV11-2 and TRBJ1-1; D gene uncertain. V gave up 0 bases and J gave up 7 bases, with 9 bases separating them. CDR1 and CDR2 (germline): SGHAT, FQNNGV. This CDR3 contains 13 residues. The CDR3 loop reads CASSLDGRVEAFF. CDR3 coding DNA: TGTGCCAGCAGCTTAGACGGGCGGGTTGAAGCTTTCTTT.

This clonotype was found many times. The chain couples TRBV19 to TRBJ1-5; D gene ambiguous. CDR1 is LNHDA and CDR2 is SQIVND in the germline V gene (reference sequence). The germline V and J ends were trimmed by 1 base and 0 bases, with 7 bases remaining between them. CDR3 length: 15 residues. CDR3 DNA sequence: TGTGCCAGTAGTATAGGGCTGATTAGCAATCAGCCCCAGCATTTT. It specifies CASSIGLISNQPQHF.

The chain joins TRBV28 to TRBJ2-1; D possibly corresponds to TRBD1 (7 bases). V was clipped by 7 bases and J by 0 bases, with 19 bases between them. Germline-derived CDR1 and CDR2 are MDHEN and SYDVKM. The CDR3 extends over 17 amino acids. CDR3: CASTSGGQISSYNEQFF. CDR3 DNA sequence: TGTGCCAGCACCTCAGGGGGGCAAATTAGCTCCTACAATGAGCAGTTCTTC. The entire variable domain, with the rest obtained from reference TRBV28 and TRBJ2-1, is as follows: DVKVTQSSRYLVKRTGEKVFLECVQDMDHENMFWYRQDPGLGLRLIYFSYDVKMKEKGDIPEGYSVSREKKERFSLILESASTNQTSMYLCASTSGGQISSYNEQFFGPGTRLTVL.

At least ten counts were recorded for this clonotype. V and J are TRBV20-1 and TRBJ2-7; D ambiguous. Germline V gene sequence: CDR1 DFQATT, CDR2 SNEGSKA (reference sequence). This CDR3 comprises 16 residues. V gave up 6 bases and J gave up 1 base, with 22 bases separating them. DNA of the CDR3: TGCAGTGCCCCACCCCGCGCCCCTAACCATTCCTACGAGCAGTACGTC. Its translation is CSAPPRAPNHSYEQYV.

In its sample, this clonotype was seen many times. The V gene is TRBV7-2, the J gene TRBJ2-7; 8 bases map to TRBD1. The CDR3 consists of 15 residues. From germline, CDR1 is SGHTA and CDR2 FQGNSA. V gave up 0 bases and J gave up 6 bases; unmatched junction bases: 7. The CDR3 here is CASSLAPGGLAEQYV. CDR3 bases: TGTGCCAGCAGCTTAGCTCCAGGGGGCCTCGCCGAGCAGTACGTC.

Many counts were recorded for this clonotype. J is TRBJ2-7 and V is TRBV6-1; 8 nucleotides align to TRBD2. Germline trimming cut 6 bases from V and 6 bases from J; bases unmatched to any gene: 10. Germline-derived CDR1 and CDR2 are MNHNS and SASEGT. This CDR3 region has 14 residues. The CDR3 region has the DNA TGTGCCAGCAGCAAGGGACTAGTTAACTTCGAGCAGTACTTC. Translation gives CASSKGLVNFEQYF.